Below are 8 T cell receptor beta chains sequenced from a single sample in a study of blood T cell repertoires in COVID-19. TCRdb keeps only in-frame clones here, not all; method: immunoSEQ multiplex PCR. The sample holds under 170,000 clones, around 85% seen once. Specimen: peripheral blood. Receptor source: a man between 70 and 80 years old with acute or convalescent COVID-19.

This chain's CDR3 is CASSPNVSSYEQYF. For the CDR3, the DNA is TGTGCCAGCTCACCGAACGTGAGCTCCTACGAGCAGTACTTC. The V gene is TRBV18, the J gene TRBJ2-7, with D unclear. V was cut by 3 bases and J by 0 bases, with 9 bases left in between. The V gene's germline CDR1 is KGHSH and CDR2 LQKENI. The CDR3 spans 14 residues.

The chain recombines TRBV7-2 with TRBJ2-7; D not resolved. CDR3 length: 12 amino acids. Germline CDR1 and CDR2: SGHTA and FQGNSA. The ends were cut back, 2 bases at V and 6 bases at J, with 8 bases in the middle. The DNA for the CDR3 is TGTGCCAGCAGCTTATCGAGCGTCGAGCAGTACTTC. Translated: CASSLSSVEQYF.

The chain links TRBV4-3 to TRBJ2-2; no firm D call. V shed 6 bases and J shed 4 bases, with 12 bases lying between them. The germline V gene encodes CDR1 LGHNA and CDR2 YSLEER. This CDR3 region has 14 residues. The CDR3: CASRISRVTGELFF. The CDR3 bases are TGCGCCAGCAGGATCAGTCGGGTCACCGGGGAGCTGTTTTTT.

The chain uses TRBV7-8 and TRBJ2-3; 10 nucleotides line up with TRBD2. CDR3 length: 20 residues. J was trimmed by 2 bases and V by 6 bases; bases with no gene match: 20. The germline gives CDR1 SGHVS, CDR2 FQNEAQ. CDR3 nucleotides: TGTGCCAGCAGACTAACAAATCAAATAGCGGGAGGCCTCCTCACAGATACGCAGTATTTT. Its protein product is CASRLTNQIAGGLLTDTQYF.

V and J are TRBV4-1 and TRBJ2-1, with 9 bases that match TRBD2. V lost 2 bases, J lost 9 bases, and 5 bases stayed unmatched. CDR1 MGHRA and CDR2 YSYEKL come from the germline V gene. CDR3 size: 14 residues. CDR3 amino acids: CASSQSSSGIEQFF. CDR3 nucleotides: TGCGCCAGCAGCCAATCCTCTAGCGGGATTGAGCAGTTCTTC.

The genes are TRBV7-8 and TRBJ2-3; 13 positions agree with TRBD2. J was trimmed by 3 bases and V by 5 bases; bases with no gene match: 8. The CDR3 is 17 amino acids. Germline V gene sequence: CDR1 SGHVS, CDR2 FQNEAQ. Written as DNA, the CDR3 is TGTGCCAGCAGCCACCCACAGGGACTAGCGGGAACAGATACGCAGTATTTT. Amino acid sequence: CASSHPQGLAGTDTQYF.

The chain uses TRBV7-9 and TRBJ2-5, with 9 nucleotides matching TRBD2. The V gene's germline CDR1 is SEHNR and CDR2 FQNEAQ (reference sequence). V lost 2 bases and J lost 5; bases outside the gene matches: 6. The length of the CDR3 is 15 residues. CDR3 in DNA: TGTGCCAGCAGCTTACTAGCGGGGTATGTCGAGACCCAGTACTTC. It yields the protein CASSLLAGYVETQYF. Based on the CDR3 plus reference TRBV7-9 and TRBJ2-5, the full variable domain is DTGVSQNPRHKITKRGQNVTFRCDPISEHNRLYWYRQTLGQGPEFLTYFQNEAQLEKSRLLSDRFSAERPKGSFSTLEIQRTEQGDSAMYLCASSLLAGYVETQYFGPGTRLLVL.

The sample holds one count of this clone. The chain employs TRBV21-1 and TRBJ2-7; TRBD2, the table's D call, was not compared with the DNA. TRBV21-1 is tagged as a pseudogene. There are 17 residues in the CDR3. The CDR3 DNA reads TGTGCCAGCAGCAAAGAAGGGAGTGCGGGGGGATCGGGCGAGCAGTACTTC. This sequence encodes CASSKEGSAGGSGEQYF.